What follows are 9 T cell receptor beta chains derived from one specimen sequenced in a study of blood T cell repertoires in COVID-19. Generated by immunoSEQ multiplex PCR, the TCRdb table keeps only in-frame clones and is missing some. Of fewer than 200,000 clones in the sample, around 81% were seen once. Sequences were obtained from peripheral blood. Every receptor here comes from a man aged 65 to 85 with active or convalescent COVID-19.

The chain has TRBV2 and TRBJ2-7; 8 bases map to TRBD1. V shed 6 bases and J 1 base; nucleotides not matched to a gene: 5. CDR1 and CDR2 from the germline V gene are SNHLY and FYNNEI. CDR3 size: 14 residues. The CDR3 here is CASRGTGNSYEQYF. The CDR3 DNA follows: TGTGCCAGCAGAGGGACAGGAAATTCCTACGAGCAGTACTTC.

The chain couples TRBV5-1 to TRBJ2-7; D call uncertain. This CDR3 has 14 residues. Trimming cost V 2 bases and J 2 bases, with 11 bases left between them. Per germline, CDR1 SGHRS and CDR2 YFSETQ. Here the CDR3 reads CASSFGMLPYEQYF. Here the CDR3 DNA reads TGCGCCAGCAGCTTCGGTATGTTGCCCTACGAGCAGTACTTC.

DNA of the CDR3: TGTGCCAGCAGGTTAGGGGGCCAGCTGTTTTTT. It specifies CASRLGGQLFF. The chain carries TRBV28 and TRBJ2-2; TRBD1 aligns across 7 bases. The ends lost 6 bases at V and 12 bases at J; junction bases unmatched: 4. From germline, CDR1 is MDHEN and CDR2 SYDVKM. CDR3 size: 11 residues.

The chain carries TRBV2 and TRBJ1-5; D ambiguous. The CDR3 sequence is 14 residues long. V lost 3 bases and J lost 5, with 11 bases in between. In germline, CDR1 is SNHLY, CDR2 FYNNEI. This CDR3 is CASSDRVKDQPQHF. DNA for the CDR3: TGTGCCAGCAGTGATCGGGTAAAAGATCAGCCCCAGCATTTT.

This clone appeared a single time. The V call is TRBV28, the J call TRBJ1-1; 8 bases line up with TRBD1. V lost 2 bases to trimming and J lost 4 bases; unmatched junction nucleotides: 6. CDR1 is MDHEN, CDR2 SYDVKM, per germline. The CDR3 totals 15 residues. In DNA, the CDR3 is TGTGCCAGCAGTTTAGGTACAGGGGGTTTCACTGAAGCTTTCTTT. This codes for CASSLGTGGFTEAFF.

J is TRBJ2-3 and V is TRBV6-5, with 9 bases fitting TRBD2. Germline CDR1 is MNHEY and CDR2 is SVGAGI. With V trimmed by 6 bases and J by 7 bases, 8 bases remained unmatched. This CDR3 has 14 residues. As DNA, the CDR3 is TGTGCCAGCAGACCTTACCTAGCGGGAAATACGCAGTATTTT. Protein: CASRPYLAGNTQYF.

This clone was picked up a small number of times. This rearrangement joins TRBV7-3 to TRBJ2-2, with D uncertain. This CDR3 comprises 15 residues. The germline V gene has CDR1 SGHTA and CDR2 FQGTGA. V dropped 0 bases and J dropped 3 bases, with 8 bases sitting between them. In nucleotides, the CDR3 is TGTGCCAGCAGCTTAACTCCCGGAGACACCGGGGAGCTGTTTTTT. Protein sequence: CASSLTPGDTGELFF.

V gene TRBV7-2 combines with J gene TRBJ1-5; D may be TRBD1 (5 bases). Germline V gives CDR1 SGHTA, CDR2 FQGNSA. There are 14 residues in the CDR3. V shed 1 base and J shed 11 bases, with 15 bases lying between them. CDR3: CASSLDPVRGTQHF. CDR3 DNA: TGTGCCAGCAGCTTAGATCCTGTTAGGGGCACCCAGCATTTT. Looking up the rest from reference TRBV7-2 and TRBJ1-5 gives the full variable domain: GAGVSQSPSNKVTEKGKDVELRCDPISGHTALYWYRQSLGQGLEFLIYFQGNSAPDKSGLPSDRFSAERTGGSVSTLTIQRTQQEDSAVYLCASSLDPVRGTQHFGDGTRLSIL.

V gene TRBV5-1 combines with J gene TRBJ2-1; 7 bases fit TRBD2. Germline trimming cut 4 bases from V and 0 bases from J; bases unmatched to any gene: 7. The CDR3 is 16 residues long. CDR1 and CDR2 from the germline V gene are SGHRS and YFSETQ. The CDR3 here is CASSGEGPSSYNEQFF. CDR3 DNA sequence: TGCGCCAGCAGCGGGGAGGGTCCGAGCTCCTACAATGAGCAGTTCTTC.